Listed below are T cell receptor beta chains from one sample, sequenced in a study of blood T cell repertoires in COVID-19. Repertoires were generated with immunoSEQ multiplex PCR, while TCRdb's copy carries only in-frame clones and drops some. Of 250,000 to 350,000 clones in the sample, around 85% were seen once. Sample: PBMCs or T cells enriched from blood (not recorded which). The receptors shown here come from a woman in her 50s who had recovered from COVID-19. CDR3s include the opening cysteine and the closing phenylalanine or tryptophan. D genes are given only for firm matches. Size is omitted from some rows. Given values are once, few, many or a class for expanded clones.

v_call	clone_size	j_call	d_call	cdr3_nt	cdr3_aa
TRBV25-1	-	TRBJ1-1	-	TGTGCCAGCAGTGAATCCTCCCCTGGCAGTGCCGAAGCTTTCTTT	CASSESSPGSAEAFF
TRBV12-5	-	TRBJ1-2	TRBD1	TGTGCTAGTGGTTTGGGTGAACAGGGGGCCATTAACTATGGCTACACCTTC	CASGLGEQGAINYGYTF
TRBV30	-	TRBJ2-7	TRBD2	TGTGCCTGGGACCAACTCGGGGGGGTAACCGAGCAGTACTTC	CAWDQLGGVTEQYF
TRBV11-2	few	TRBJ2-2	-	TGTGCCAGCAGCGTTACCTCGGGGTCTAACACCGGGGAGCTGTTTTTT	CASSVTSGSNTGELFF
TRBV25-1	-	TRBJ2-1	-	TGTGCCAGCAGTTTGCGGGGAGGAACGGGTGAGCAGTTCTTC	CASSLRGGTGEQFF
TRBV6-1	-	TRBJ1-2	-	TGTGCCAGCAGTGAAGCGGGACAAAACTATGGCTACACCTTC	CASSEAGQNYGYTF
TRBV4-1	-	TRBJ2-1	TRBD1	TGCGCCAGCGCCGAGGGACAGGGGGTCTACAATGAGCAGTTCTTC	CASAEGQGVYNEQFF
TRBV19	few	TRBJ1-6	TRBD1	TGTGCCAGTAGTATTGGGCAGGGGGAGAATTCACCCCTCCACTTT	CASSIGQGENSPLHF
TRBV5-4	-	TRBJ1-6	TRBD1	TGTGCCAGCAGCACACGGACAGGCTCACCCCTCCACTTT	CASSTRTGSPLHF
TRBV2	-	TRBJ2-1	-	TGTGCCAGCAGTGGGGGGGGCGGAGTATACAATGAGCAGTTCTTC	CASSGGGGVYNEQFF
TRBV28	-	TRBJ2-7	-	TGTGCCAGCAGTTGGGCAGAAAACTCCTACGAGCAGTACTTC	CASSWAENSYEQYF
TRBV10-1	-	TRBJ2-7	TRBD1	TGCGCCAGCAGTGAGTCAGGGACAGGGGAGGGTAAGCCGATCCCCTACGAGCAGTACTTC	CASSESGTGEGKPIPYEQYF
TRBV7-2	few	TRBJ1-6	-	TGTGCCAGCAGCCCTGACACTAATTCACCCCTCCACTTT	CASSPDTNSPLHF
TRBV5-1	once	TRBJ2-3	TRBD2	TGCGCCAGCAGCTCTAGCGGGCCCGCAGATACGCAGTATTTT	CASSSSGPADTQYF
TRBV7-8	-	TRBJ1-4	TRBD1	TGTGCCAGCAGCCGCAGGAGACAGGGGTTAAATGAAAAACTGTTTTTT	CASSRRRQGLNEKLFF
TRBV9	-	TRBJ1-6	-	TGTGCCAGCAGCGTACGAGGGGAGGGTAATTCACCCCTCCACTTT	CASSVRGEGNSPLHF
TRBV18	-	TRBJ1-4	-	TGTGCCAGCGCAGGAAACTCTAATGAAAAACTGTTTTTT	CASAGNSNEKLFF
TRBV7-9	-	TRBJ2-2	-	TGTGCCAGCAGCTTAAACAGGGAAACCGGGGAGCTGTTTTTT	CASSLNRETGELFF
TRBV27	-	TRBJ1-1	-	TGTGCCAGCAGTCCCAACAGGGAAAACACTGAAGCTTTCTTT	CASSPNRENTEAFF
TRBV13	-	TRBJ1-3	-	TGTGCCAGCAGCTTAGGCCGAGAAAACACCATATATTTT	CASSLGRENTIYF
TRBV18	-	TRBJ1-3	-	TGTGCCAGCTCACCCGCGGGATCTGGAAACACCATATATTTT	CASSPAGSGNTIYF
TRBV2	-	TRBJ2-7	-	TGTGCCAGCAGTGACGGGGGTCCTAACTACGAGCAGTACTTC	CASSDGGPNYEQYF
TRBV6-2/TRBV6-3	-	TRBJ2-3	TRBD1	TGTGCCAGCAGTAGTAGGACAGGGCGAGCAGATACGCAGTATTTT	CASSSRTGRADTQYF
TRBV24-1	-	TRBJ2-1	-	TGTGCCACCAGTGAGCCCAACAGCAATGAGCAGTTCTTC	CATSEPNSNEQFF
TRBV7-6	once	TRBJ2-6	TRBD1	TGTGCCAGCAGCCCCAGGGACAGGTCGAATGGTGGGGCCAACGTCCTGACTTTC	CASSPRDRSNGGANVLTF
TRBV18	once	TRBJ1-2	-	TGTGCCAGCTCACCCTCTACAGGTGCCTATGGCTACACCTTC	CASSPSTGAYGYTF
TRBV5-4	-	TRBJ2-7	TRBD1	TGTGCCAGCAGCCTGGGACAGAACTACGAGCAGTACTTC	CASSLGQNYEQYF
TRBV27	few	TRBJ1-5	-	TGTGCCAGCAGGTCGAGGGATCAGCCCCAGCATTTT	CASRSRDQPQHF
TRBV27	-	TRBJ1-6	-	TGTGCCAGCAGTTCCGGGACACCTAATTCACCCCTCCACTTT	CASSSGTPNSPLHF
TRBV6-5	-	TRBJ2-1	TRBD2	TGTGCCAGCACCAACCAGGGCGGGGGCTACAATGAGCAGTTCTTC	CASTNQGGGYNEQFF
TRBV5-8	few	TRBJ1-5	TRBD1	TGTGCCAGCAGCTTGCGGGGACAGGCTGGCAATCAGCCCCAGCATTTT	CASSLRGQAGNQPQHF
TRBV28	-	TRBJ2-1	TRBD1	TGTGCCAGCAGTTTATACAGGGACAGCTCCTACAATGAGCAGTTCTTC	CASSLYRDSSYNEQFF
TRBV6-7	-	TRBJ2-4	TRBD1	TGTGCCAGCAGTTACTCCCGGACAGGGTGGGACAAAAACATTCAGTACTTC	CASSYSRTGWDKNIQYF
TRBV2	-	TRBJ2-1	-	TGTGCCAGCAGTGCCGCCAGGGCAAATGAGCAGTTCTTC	CASSAARANEQFF
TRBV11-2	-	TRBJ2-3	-	TGTGCCAGCAGCAAGGACTTCACAGATACGCAGTATTTT	CASSKDFTDTQYF
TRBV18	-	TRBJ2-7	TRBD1	TGTGCCAGCTCGCCCCGACAGGGAGTCTACGAGCAGTACTTC	CASSPRQGVYEQYF
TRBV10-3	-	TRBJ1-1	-	TGTGCCATCAGTGAGCTAGGGAACACTGAAGCTTTCTTT	CAISELGNTEAFF
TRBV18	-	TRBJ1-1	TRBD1	TGTGCCAGCTCATCGACAGGGGGTGGGACTGAAGCTTTCTTT	CASSSTGGGTEAFF
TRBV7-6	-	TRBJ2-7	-	TGTGCCAGCAGCTTAGCAGGGGCGGACGAGCAGTACTTC	CASSLAGADEQYF
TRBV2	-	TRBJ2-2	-	TGTGCCAGCAGTGAACAGGGACAAAACACCGGGGAGCTGTTTTTT	CASSEQGQNTGELFF
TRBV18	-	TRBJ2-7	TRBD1	TGTGCCAGCTCACCAAAGCAGGGGGCGGAGAACGAGCAGTACTTC	CASSPKQGAENEQYF
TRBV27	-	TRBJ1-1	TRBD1	TGTGCCAGCAGTCCTAGACAGGGAAGGACTGAAGCTTTCTTT	CASSPRQGRTEAFF
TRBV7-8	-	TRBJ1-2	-	TGTGCCAGCAGCTTAGACAGAACCTATGGCTACACCTTC	CASSLDRTYGYTF
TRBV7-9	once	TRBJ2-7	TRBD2	TGTGCCAGCAGCTTACTAAGCGGGAGTGATCACGAGCAGTACTTC	CASSLLSGSDHEQYF
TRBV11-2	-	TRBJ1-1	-	TGTGCCAGCACGGAGATAGTGAGGAGCACTGAAGCTTTCTTT	CASTEIVRSTEAFF
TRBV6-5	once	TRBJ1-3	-	TGTGCCAGCAGTTATGGTACATCAGGAAACACCATATATTTT	CASSYGTSGNTIYF
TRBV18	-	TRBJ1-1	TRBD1	TGTGCCAGCTCGCCCCAACAGGGGGCTACGGGTAACACTGAAGCTTTCTTT	CASSPQQGATGNTEAFF
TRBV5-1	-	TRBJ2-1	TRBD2	TGCGCCAGCAGCCTCGGGACTAGCGGGAGGGTCCATGAGCAGTTCTTC	CASSLGTSGRVHEQFF
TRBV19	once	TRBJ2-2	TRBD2	TGTGCCAGTAGTATCCCCCTGTTGGCGGGGGATACCGGGGAGCTGTTTTTT	CASSIPLLAGDTGELFF